This TCR beta chain is drawn from a study of brain T cells in children with intractable seizures. Per germline, CDR1 LNHDA and CDR2 SQIVND (reference sequence). Trimming cost V 3 bases and J 0 bases, with 12 bases left between them. The CDR3 loop spans 16 amino acids. For this clone: No antigen is known for it.

Sequencing was performed with immunoSEQ multiplex PCR; in TCRdb, only in-frame clones are kept and a portion is missing. The data show tens of thousands of clones, around 91% seen once. Regarding the study as a whole: Patients' HCMV serostatus was unknown; virus specificity rests on CDR3 similarity alone.

This clonotype originated in a girl aged 2 to 9 with Rasmussen encephalitis and intractable seizures. The sample consisted of peripheral blood, taken at surgery. V and J are TRBV19 and TRBJ2-4, with D perhaps matching TRBD2 (6 bases). CDR3 coding DNA: TGTGCCAGTAGTATTGTAGGGGAGGTAGCCAAAAACATTCAGTACTTC. Protein sequence: CASSIVGEVAKNIQYF.